This T cell receptor (beta chain) appears in the sequencing data of a study of T-cell reconstitution after alpha-beta-depleted transplantation in children. Unique molecular identifiers were used in preparing the TCRbeta library. TCRdb itself ran the PCR reads through MiXCR, one entry per CDR3 protein. The sample holds some 200,000 distinct CDR3 sequences; roughly 9.1% are singletons and the top ten take under 40%. Study conclusions and caveats: Expanded graft clones, several hundred of them, were reportedly the source of alpha-beta T cells about two months after transplant. There were some patients whose high TCRbeta diversity at day 60 came from surviving recipient T cells and thymic progenitors. The authors attributed T-cell counts and diversity one year after transplant mostly to newly produced T cells.

This clonotype has just a few counts. What it binds is unknown. This material consisted of PBMCs, mostly from graft donor cells, taken 360 days after TCRalphabeta/CD19-depleted stem cell transplant. This receptor was taken from a male patient under 10 years old who had a stem cell transplant for acute myeloid leukemia, so the T cells may come from the graft donor.

This chain's CDR3 is CASSPGWLSGNTIYF. The CDR3 region has the DNA TGTGCCAGCAGCCCGGGGTGGCTCTCTGGAAACACCATATATTTT. The rearrangement joins TRBV6-1 to TRBJ1-3; D call uncertain. Germline CDR1 reads MNHNS; CDR2 reads SASEGT. This CDR3 is 15 amino acids long. The V gene lost 6 bases and the J gene lost 0 bases, with 12 bases spanning the gap.